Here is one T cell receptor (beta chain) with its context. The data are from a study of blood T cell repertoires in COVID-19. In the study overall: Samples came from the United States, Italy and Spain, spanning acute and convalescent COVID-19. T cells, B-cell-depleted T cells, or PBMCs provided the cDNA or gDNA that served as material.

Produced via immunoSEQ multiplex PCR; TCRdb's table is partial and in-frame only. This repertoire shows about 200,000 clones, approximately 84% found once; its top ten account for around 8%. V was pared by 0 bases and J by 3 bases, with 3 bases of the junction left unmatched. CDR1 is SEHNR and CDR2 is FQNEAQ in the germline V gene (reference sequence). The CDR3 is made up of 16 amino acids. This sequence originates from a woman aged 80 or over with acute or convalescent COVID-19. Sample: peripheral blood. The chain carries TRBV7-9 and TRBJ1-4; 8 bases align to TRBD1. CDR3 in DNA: TGTGCCAGCAGCTTAGCTAGGACAGGGCCTAATGAAAAACTGTTTTTT. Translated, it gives CASSLARTGPNEKLFF. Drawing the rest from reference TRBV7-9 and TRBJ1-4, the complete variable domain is DTGVSQNPRHKITKRGQNVTFRCDPISEHNRLYWYRQTLGQGPEFLTYFQNEAQLEKSRLLSDRFSAERPKGSFSTLEIQRTEQGDSAMYLCASSLARTGPNEKLFFGSGTQLSVL.